The entry below gives a single TCR beta chain sequence along with its context. Germline CDR1 is SGHVS and CDR2 is FNYEAQ. The CDR3 has 14 residues. V was cut by 1 base and J by 2 bases, with 7 bases left in between. The data were produced by immunoSEQ multiplex PCR, yet TCRdb's version contains in-frame clones alone and is incomplete. The sample lists around 190,000 clones; roughly 80% were seen once. This sample was included in a study of blood T cell repertoires in COVID-19. The chain recombines TRBV7-6 with TRBJ2-3; tentative D call: TRBD1 (5 bases). This TCR was sampled from a woman between 35 and 50 years old with COVID-19, enrolled during active disease. The sample was peripheral blood. The CDR3 loop is CASSLGGHTDTQYF. DNA for the CDR3: TGTGCCAGCAGCTTAGGGGGCCACACAGATACGCAGTATTTT.